This T cell receptor (beta chain) stems from a study of blood T cell repertoires in COVID-19. The CDR3 contains 13 residues. Germline lookup yields CDR1 SEHNR and CDR2 FQNEAQ (reference sequence). Trimming removed 0 bases from V and 7 bases from J, with 7 bases in between. The method was immunoSEQ multiplex PCR; TCRdb's version includes in-frame clones alone and lacks a portion of them. The table has some 160,000 clones, 65% to 90% seen once. Sequenced material: peripheral blood. J is TRBJ2-1 and V is TRBV7-9, with D hard to call. The sequence was collected from a human donor in a cohort sampled during active COVID-19. In DNA, the CDR3 is TGTGCCAGCAGCTTAGCGCTAATAAATGAGCAGTTCTTC. Translated, it gives CASSLALINEQFF.